This T cell receptor (beta chain) was identified during a study of T cell changes during pregnancy in multiple sclerosis. Trimming removed 4 bases from V and 4 bases from J, with 31 bases in between. Germline V gene lookup returns CDR1 MNHEY and CDR2 SMNVEV (reference sequence). The CDR3 runs 20 residues. Some clones are missing from TCRdb's copy, which holds only in-frame ones; the method was immunoSEQ multiplex PCR. The sample records under 35,000 clones, about 89% being singletons. The chain is built from TRBV27 and TRBJ1-1, with D hard to call. The receptor comes from a female donor with multiple sclerosis, enrolled in a pregnancy study. The sequencing used CD8+ T cells from peripheral blood mononuclear cells, collected before pregnancy. CDR3 sequence (DNA): TGTGCCAGCAGTTCTCGTTTTGTCAGGTCAGGTAGTCGCTCCGTCACTGAAGCTTTCTTT. Translated: CASSSRFVRSGSRSVTEAFF.